The 28 T cell receptor beta chains given below trace back to one sample, sequenced in a study of T cells in Graves' hyperthyroidism and ophthalmopathy. Regions amplified from RNA transcripts were the TCR beta CDR3 regions. Primed by the HTBI set, a first-round RT-PCR was run on the TCR CDR3. MiXCR, run by TCRdb on the multiplex PCR reads, gives a single entry per CDR3 protein. The sample has about 590,000 distinct CDR3 sequences, about 15% seen once. The sequencing input was blood. These receptors were taken from a woman between 25 and 40 years old with Graves' hyperthyroidism.

This clonotype was counted many times. This chain connects TRBV6-1 to TRBJ1-1; TRBD1 might be the D (5 bases). V was shortened by 6 bases and J by 5 bases, with 13 bases between the two germline ends. The germline CDR1 and CDR2 sequences are MNHNS and SASEGT. The CDR3 extends over 13 amino acids. The CDR3 DNA reads as TGTGCCAGCAGCACAGGCGTCGGGACTGAAGCTTTCTTT. Protein product: CASSTGVGTEAFF.

At least ten counts were recorded for this clonotype. The chain carries TRBV28 and TRBJ2-1; D is possibly TRBD2 (6 bases). This CDR3 has 15 amino acids. Germline V gene data show CDR1 as MDHEN and CDR2 as SYDVKM. Trimming took 4 bases from V and 0 from J, leaving 10 bases between them. This CDR3 reads CASSSGTVSYNEQFF. The CDR3 nucleotides are TGTGCCAGCAGTTCAGGGACTGTCTCCTACAATGAGCAGTTCTTC.

Many counts were recorded for this clonotype. This chain connects TRBV18 to TRBJ1-5, with TRBD1 as a possible D gene (6 bases). The germline V gene encodes CDR1 KGHSH and CDR2 LQKENI. Trimming removed 1 base from V and 7 bases from J, with 11 bases in between. The CDR3 covers 14 residues. The CDR3 region is CASSPRQEGQPQHF. The CDR3 DNA reads TGTGCCAGCTCACCACGACAGGAGGGCCAGCCCCAGCATTTT.

This sequence joins TRBV27 and TRBJ2-2; no definite D call. The CDR3 covers 13 residues. V was clipped by 6 bases and J by 2 bases, with 7 bases between them. Germline V gives CDR1 MNHEY, CDR2 SMNVEV (reference sequence). CDR3: CASRPFNTGELFF. CDR3 sequence (DNA): TGTGCCAGCAGGCCCTTTAACACCGGGGAGCTGTTTTTT.

This clonotype has at least ten counts. This chain links TRBV18 with TRBJ2-1; D is possibly TRBD2 (6 bases). The germline CDR1 and CDR2 sequences are KGHSH and LQKENI. V lost 3 bases and J lost 10, with 16 bases in between. This CDR3 comprises 14 residues. CDR3 region: CASSPEGLAGEQFF. The CDR3 DNA reads TGTGCCAGCTCACCGGAGGGCCTTGCGGGAGAGCAGTTCTTC.

The chain recombines TRBV27 with TRBJ2-2, with TRBD1 matching over 8 bases. J was trimmed by 5 bases and V by 9 bases; bases with no gene match: 14. Germline V lookup: CDR1 MNHEY, CDR2 SMNVEV (reference sequence). The CDR3 totals 16 residues. The CDR3 here is CASSQGAKARTGELFF. The CDR3 DNA reads TGTGCCAGTAGCCAGGGGGCGAAGGCGAGGACCGGGGAGCTGTTTTTT.

This clonotype was seen ten or more times. This chain links TRBV6-1 with TRBJ2-1, with a tentative D call TRBD2 (5 bases). In germline, CDR1 is MNHNS, CDR2 SASEGT. The CDR3 extends over 13 amino acids. The germline V and J ends were trimmed by 0 bases and 7 bases, with 7 bases remaining between them. For the CDR3, the DNA is TGTGCCAGCAGTGAAGCGCTAGCAAATGAGCAGTTCTTC. This gives the protein CASSEALANEQFF.

The chain recombines TRBV6-5 with TRBJ1-4; the match to TRBD1 covers 7 bases. From germline, CDR1 is MNHEY and CDR2 SVGAGI. V shed 7 bases, J shed 3 bases, and the junction held 8 bases outside the gene matches. This CDR3 comprises 15 residues. Written as DNA, the CDR3 is TGTGCCAGCACTTATCGGGACAGTCCTAATGAAAAACTGTTTTTT. This sequence encodes CASTYRDSPNEKLFF.

There are a few counts of this clonotype. The V call is TRBV9, the J call TRBJ2-7, with D perhaps being TRBD1 or TRBD2 (6 bases each). There are 14 residues in the CDR3. The germline V and J ends were trimmed by 0 bases and 2 bases, with 9 bases remaining between them. The germline CDR1 and CDR2 sequences are SGDLS and YYNGEE. The CDR3 loop reads CASSVGGAAYEQYF. CDR3 DNA: TGTGCCAGCAGCGTAGGGGGGGCAGCCTACGAGCAGTACTTC.

With respect to this clonotype: A single base separates this from a much larger clone, so it may be a read error. V usage is TRBV6-1 and J usage is TRBJ1-1; the match to TRBD1 covers 8 bases. Germline CDR1 reads MNHNS; CDR2 reads SASEGT. This CDR3 has 13 amino acids. CDR3 region: CASTGQGDTEASF. CDR3 sequence (DNA): TGTGCCAGCACCGGACAGGGTGACACTGAAGCTTCCTTT.

This clonotype was detected ten times or more. DNA for the CDR3: TGTGCCTACTCACAGGGCGGCAATCAGCCCCAGCATTTT. Encoded protein: CAYSQGGNQPQHF. The rearrangement joins TRBV30 to TRBJ1-5; possible D gene TRBD1, 6 bases. Trimming pared 7 bases from V and 2 bases from J, leaving 12 bases between. This CDR3 comprises 13 residues. The germline CDR1 and CDR2 sequences are GTSNPN and SVGIG (reference sequence).

With respect to this clonotype: Just one base apart from a much larger clone, this may be a read error. V gene TRBV2 combines with J gene TRBJ2-3; D tentatively reads TRBD1 or TRBD2 (5 bases each). Germline-derived CDR1 and CDR2 are SNHLY and FYNNEI. CDR3 length: 13 residues. CDR3 DNA sequence: TGTGCCATCAGTGGGGACCGGGGAGATACGCAGTATTTT. Its translation: CAISGDRGDTQYF.

Ten or more counts support this clonotype. The J gene is TRBJ1-1, the V gene TRBV20-1, with D uncertain. Looked up from germline, CDR1 is DFQATT and CDR2 is SNEGSKA (reference sequence). Trimming pared 6 bases from V and 0 bases from J, leaving 11 bases between. The CDR3 covers 13 residues. CDR3 region: CSAASRVNTEAFF. The CDR3 nucleotides are TGCAGTGCGGCCTCCCGGGTGAACACTGAAGCTTTCTTT.

Ten or more counts support this clonotype. V usage is TRBV6-5 and J usage is TRBJ2-6, with a possible D match to TRBD1 (6 bases). Trimming took off 1 base at V and 9 bases at J, with 13 bases between the two ends. The V gene's germline CDR1 is MNHEY and CDR2 SVGAGI. CDR3 length: 15 residues. The CDR3 loop is CASSYWGPPNNVLTF. CDR3 in DNA: TGTGCCAGCAGTTACTGGGGGCCCCCCAACAACGTCCTGACTTTC.

There are many counts of this clonotype. The chain uses TRBV20-1 and TRBJ2-1; D ambiguous. CDR3 size: 16 residues. Between the trimmed V and J ends, which lost 0 bases and 3 bases, there was a span of 15 bases. Germline V gene sequence: CDR1 DFQATT, CDR2 SNEGSKA (reference sequence). CDR3 sequence reads: CSARDQLESSYNEQFF. DNA of the CDR3: TGCAGTGCTAGAGACCAGCTGGAGAGTAGCTACAATGAGCAGTTCTTC.

This clonotype was counted a few times. This chain joins TRBV20-1 and TRBJ2-5; 13 bases match TRBD2. The length of the CDR3 is 17 residues. V gave up 6 bases and J gave up 5 bases; unmatched junction bases: 15. Germline loops: CDR1 DFQATT, CDR2 SNEGSKA (reference sequence). The CDR3 protein is CSAKEWTSGSRGETQYF. The CDR3 DNA follows: TGCAGTGCAAAAGAGTGGACTAGCGGGAGTAGAGGGGAGACCCAGTACTTC.

Ten or more counts support this clonotype. The chain carries TRBV5-6 and TRBJ1-2; D not resolved. V was trimmed by 7 bases and J by 4 bases, leaving 14 bases between them. Per germline, CDR1 SGHDT and CDR2 YYEEEE. This CDR3 contains 13 residues. CDR3 loop: CASVRRRPYGYTF. The CDR3 DNA reads TGTGCCAGCGTGCGAAGGAGACCCTATGGCTACACCTTC.

This clonotype was counted at least ten times. The CDR3, as DNA: TGTGCCAGCAGCTTAGACGGGTCGGGGTTCACAGATACGCAGTATTTT. The encoded protein is CASSLDGSGFTDTQYF. The chain is built from TRBV7-2 and TRBJ2-3, with a possible D match to TRBD2 (5 bases). The V end lost 1 base, the J end lost 2 bases, and 13 bases lay between the germline ends. Germline V gene data show CDR1 as SGHTA and CDR2 as FQGNSA. The CDR3 sequence is 16 residues long.

In this sample, this clonotype turned up many times. The chain links TRBV27 to TRBJ2-7; TRBD1 aligns across 10 bases. The V and J ends lost 2 bases and 7 bases, in that order; junction bases with no gene match: 5. The CDR3 is 14 residues long. Germline CDR1 and CDR2: MNHEY and SMNVEV (reference sequence). CDR3: CASSLGDRGREQYF. CDR3 in DNA: TGTGCCAGCAGTTTAGGGGACAGGGGTCGGGAGCAGTACTTC.

This clonotype was seen repeatedly, ten times or more. V gene TRBV7-9 combines with J gene TRBJ2-7, with 11 nucleotides matching TRBD2. CDR1 and CDR2 from the germline V gene are SEHNR and FQNEAQ (reference sequence). Losses at the gene ends were 1 base for V and 2 bases for J; bases not matched to a gene: 4. CDR3 length: 16 amino acids. The CDR3 coding sequence is TGTGCCAGCAGCTTAGGATTAGCGGGAGGGCCCTACGAGCAGTACTTC. This gives the protein CASSLGLAGGPYEQYF.

The sample holds many counts of this clonotype. The CDR3: CAWSGRLAGGLEQYF. The CDR3 DNA is TGTGCCTGGAGCGGTCGACTAGCGGGAGGGCTCGAGCAGTACTTC. The chain combines TRBV30 with TRBJ2-7, with TRBD2 matching over 14 bases. J was trimmed by 6 bases and V by 3 bases; bases with no gene match: 7. The CDR3 has 15 amino acids. Germline lookup yields CDR1 GTSNPN and CDR2 SVGIG (reference sequence).

The table lists this clonotype with many counts. The CDR3 DNA follows: TGTGCCAGCCTCTCCGGGACAGGGCCTTATGGCTACACCTTC. Protein product: CASLSGTGPYGYTF. This rearrangement joins TRBV12-3 or TRBV12-4 to TRBJ1-2, with 9 bases lining up with TRBD1. This CDR3 spans 14 amino acids. Losses at the gene ends were 8 bases for V and 5 bases for J; bases not matched to a gene: 9.

This clonotype was detected ten times or more. V is TRBV11-2 and J is TRBJ2-7; unclear D gene. The V and J ends lost 0 bases and 4 bases respectively, with 13 bases between them. Per germline, CDR1 SGHAT and CDR2 FQNNGV. The CDR3 length is 15 residues. The CDR3 spells CASSLDGPNGYEQYF. CDR3 nucleotide sequence: TGTGCCAGCAGCTTAGACGGACCAAATGGGTACGAGCAGTACTTC.

The table lists this clonotype with many counts. The V call is TRBV24-1, the J call TRBJ1-5; D ambiguous. This CDR3 region has 16 residues. Per germline, CDR1 KGHDR and CDR2 SFDVKD. The ends were cut back, 3 bases at V and 3 bases at J, with 14 bases in the middle. The CDR3 region has the DNA TGTGCCACCAGTGATCCCCGAGGCGCTGACAATCAGCCCCAGCATTTT. This encodes CATSDPRGADNQPQHF.

Worth noting for this clonotype: This may arise from a read error, as a much more abundant clone is one base away. The V gene is TRBV13, the J gene TRBJ1-4, with 7 bases fitting TRBD1. The length of the CDR3 is 13 residues. The J segment lost 7 bases and the V segment lost 7 bases, leaving 6 bases of the junction unmatched. In germline, CDR1 is PRHDT, CDR2 FYEKMQ (reference sequence). The DNA for the CDR3 is TGTGCCAGCAACCTACAGGGGACTGAAAAACTGTTTTTT. This encodes CASNLQGTEKLFF. Filled out from reference TRBV13 and TRBJ1-4, the complete variable domain reads AAGVIQSPRHLIKEKRETATLKCYPIPRHDTVYWYQQGPGQDPQFLISFYEKMQSDKGSIPDRFSAQQFSDYHSELNMSSLELGDSALYFCASNLQGTEKLFFGSGTQLSVL.

This clonotype was detected a few times. The chain employs TRBV11-2 and TRBJ2-7; possible D gene TRBD1, 6 bases. CDR3 size: 13 residues. V dropped 5 bases and J dropped 6 bases, with 14 bases sitting between them. Germline CDR1 reads SGHAT; CDR2 reads FQNNGV. CDR3 DNA: TGTGCCAGCAGCCAAGACAGGATCTTCGAGCAGTACTTC. Its protein is CASSQDRIFEQYF.

This clonotype was detected many times. The rearrangement joins TRBV5-6 to TRBJ1-5; perhaps TRBD1 as D (6 bases). CDR1 and CDR2 (germline): SGHDT, YYEEEE. The CDR3 consists of 16 residues. The ends were cut back, 2 bases at V and 1 base at J, with 13 bases in the middle. DNA for the CDR3: TGTGCCAGCAGCTTTTGGACAGCGATAAGCAATCAGCCCCAGCATTTT. It yields the protein CASSFWTAISNQPQHF. The complete variable domain, with remaining parts taken from reference TRBV5-6 and TRBJ1-5, reads DAGVTQSPTHLIKTRGQQVTLRCSPKSGHDTVSWYQQALGQGPQFIFQYYEEEERQRGNFPDRFSGHQFPNYSSELNVNALLLGDSALYLCASSFWTAISNQPQHFGDGTRLSIL.

A note on this clonotype: A much larger clone is a single base away; this may be a read error. The V call is TRBV6-5, the J call TRBJ1-2; 9 nucleotides align to TRBD1. V was pared by 4 bases and J by 4 bases, with 7 bases of the junction left unmatched. There are 15 residues in the CDR3. Germline V gene sequence: CDR1 MNHEY, CDR2 SVGAGI. This CDR3 is CASSSETGGSYGYTF. The CDR3, as DNA: TGTGCCAGCAGTTCCGAGACAGGGGGAAGCTATGGCTACACCTTC.